A selection of T cell receptor beta chains follows, all from one sample in a study of OX40 agonist ivuxolimab in advanced cancers. TCRdb keeps only in-frame clones here, not all; method: immunoSEQ multiplex PCR. The sample gives over 8,500 clones, about four fifths of which show up once; almost 40% is in the top ten. This specimen consisted of CD4+ or CD8+ T cells sorted from blood, obtained in a trial of the OX40 agonist ivuxolimab. The receptor source for this set is an adult with an advanced solid tumor such as melanoma, head and neck, liver or kidney cancer. The CDR3 runs from the conserved cysteine through the conserved F or W. The D gene is left open where the match is weak. The size of a clone is reported for some rows only, either as once, few or many, or as a class for expanded clones.

size	V	length	D	J	CDR3	DNA
-	TRBV11-2	13	TRBD1	TRBJ1-2	CASSPGTGYAYTF	TGTGCCAGCAGCCCCGGGACAGGGTATGCCTACACCTTC
-	TRBV19	14	-	TRBJ1-1	CASHDEGPNTEAFF	TGTGCCAGCCACGATGAAGGGCCTAACACTGAAGCTTTCTTT
few	TRBV29-1	11	-	TRBJ1-1	CSVLQGPEAFF	TGCAGCGTTCTACAGGGCCCCGAAGCTTTCTTT
-	TRBV4-3	14	-	TRBJ1-4	CASSHSGFNEKLFF	TGCGCCAGCAGCCACTCAGGGTTTAATGAAAAACTGTTTTTT
-	TRBV7-2	13	-	TRBJ1-1	CASSLERNTEAFF	TGTGCCAGCAGCTTAGAAAGGAACACTGAAGCTTTCTTT
-	TRBV9	16	TRBD1	TRBJ2-2	CASSVPRDSQPGELFF	TGTGCCAGCAGCGTTCCCCGGGACAGTCAACCCGGGGAGCTGTTTTTT
-	TRBV5-1	15	TRBD2	TRBJ2-7	CASSSLAGAAYEQYF	TGCGCCAGCAGCAGCTTAGCGGGGGCCGCCTACGAGCAGTACTTC
-	TRBV7-2	13	TRBD2	TRBJ2-1	CASSRTSKNEQFF	TGTGCCAGCAGCCGGACTAGCAAAAATGAGCAGTTCTTC
few	TRBV5-6	15	-	TRBJ2-2	CASSLVQGDTGELFF	TGTGCCAGCAGCTTGGTACAGGGAGACACCGGGGAGCTGTTTTTT
-	TRBV29-1	11	-	TRBJ2-7	CSAAMAYEQYF	TGCAGCGCCGCAATGGCCTACGAGCAGTACTTC
-	TRBV5-5	15	TRBD1	TRBJ1-2	CASSGDRDRLYGYTF	TGTGCCAGCAGCGGGGACCGGGACAGACTCTATGGCTACACCTTC
-	TRBV5-6	14	-	TRBJ1-1	CASSLDGMNTEAFF	TGTGCCAGCAGCTTGGATGGGATGAACACTGAAGCTTTCTTT
-	TRBV7-3	13	-	TRBJ2-2	CASSLTRSGELFF	TGTGCCAGCAGCTTAACTAGGTCCGGGGAGCTGTTTTTT
-	TRBV9	14	-	TRBJ2-1	CASSALATDNEQFF	TGTGCCAGCAGCGCCCTTGCGACTGACAATGAGCAGTTCTTC
-	TRBV30	12	-	TRBJ2-5	CAWRTDSETQYF	TGTGCCTGGAGAACGGATTCGGAGACCCAGTACTTC
-	TRBV4-1	15	TRBD1	TRBJ1-2	CASLPRDRGLYGYTF	TGCGCCAGCCTACCTAGGGACAGGGGGCTCTATGGCTACACCTTC
-	TRBV15	16	-	TRBJ2-1	CATSSSPLGLDNEQFF	TGTGCCACCAGCAGCTCGCCGTTGGGGTTGGACAATGAGCAGTTCTTC
few	TRBV6-1	14	-	TRBJ1-1	CASSAGIMNTEAFF	TGTGCCAGCAGCGCTGGGATTATGAACACTGAAGCTTTCTTT
few	TRBV28	12	-	TRBJ1-1	CASSSDRLEAFF	TGTGCCAGCAGCTCCGACAGATTGGAAGCTTTCTTT
-	TRBV7-8	11	-	TRBJ2-5	CASSLIETQYF	TGTGCCAGCAGCTTAATCGAGACCCAGTACTTC